The 32 T cell receptor beta chains listed next were all sequenced from one sample in a study of blood T cell repertoires in COVID-19. Generated by immunoSEQ multiplex PCR, the TCRdb table keeps only in-frame clones and is missing some. The sample has about 400,000 clones; roughly 86% are singletons. The sequenced material came from PBMCs or T cells enriched from blood (not recorded which). Receptor source: a woman younger than 45 who had recovered from COVID-19.

The chain couples TRBV27 to TRBJ1-2, with D perhaps matching TRBD1 (6 bases). The CDR3 loop spans 14 amino acids. V lost 5 bases and J lost 7, with 17 bases in between. CDR1 is MNHEY, CDR2 SMNVEV, per germline (reference sequence). DNA for the CDR3: TGTGCCAGCAGTCCCTTCGCAGGGGTGGGTGGCTACACCTTC. The encoded protein is CASSPFAGVGGYTF.

This sequence joins TRBV19 and TRBJ2-2; D possibly corresponds to TRBD1 (6 bases). From germline, CDR1 is LNHDA and CDR2 SQIVND (reference sequence). CDR3 length equals 15 residues. The germline V and J ends were trimmed by 7 bases and 5 bases, with 17 bases remaining between them. This chain's CDR3 is CASNVVGARTGELFF. In DNA, the CDR3 is TGTGCCAGTAATGTAGTGGGGGCGCGAACCGGGGAGCTGTTTTTT.

This chain connects TRBV27 to TRBJ2-1; TRBD2 matches at 13 bases. V shed 5 bases and J 0 bases; nucleotides not matched to a gene: 4. Germline CDR1 is MNHEY and CDR2 is SMNVEV (reference sequence). CDR3 size: 17 residues. Written as DNA, the CDR3 is TGTGCCAGCAGTCTCCGGACTAGCGGGAGCTCCTACAATGAGCAGTTCTTC. Its protein is CASSLRTSGSSYNEQFF.

The V call is TRBV18, the J call TRBJ1-4; D unresolved. This CDR3 has 16 amino acids. The germline V gene has CDR1 KGHSH and CDR2 LQKENI. V gave up 0 bases and J gave up 8 bases, with 16 bases separating them. DNA of the CDR3: TGTGCCAGCTCACCACCGTCGGGGAGAGCGGGGGAAAAACTGTTTTTT. It encodes CASSPPSGRAGEKLFF.

The CDR3 loop reads CASTRDREEAFF. The CDR3 nucleotides are TGTGCCAGCACCCGGGACAGGGAGGAAGCTTTCTTT. The chain links TRBV6-5 to TRBJ1-1, with TRBD1 matching 9 bases. J was trimmed by 8 bases and V by 7 bases; bases with no gene match: 5. The V gene's germline CDR1 is MNHEY and CDR2 SVGAGI. This CDR3 has 12 residues.

The chain uses TRBV6-2 or TRBV6-3 and TRBJ1-5, with D unclear. CDR1 and CDR2 from the germline V gene are MNHEY and SVGEGT. V lost 6 bases to trimming and J lost 4 bases, with 22 bases between them. This CDR3 spans 17 amino acids. The CDR3 here is CASSSSYNSRANQPQHF. In nucleotides, the CDR3 is TGTGCCAGCAGCTCTTCCTATAACTCCCGAGCGAATCAGCCCCAGCATTTT.

The chain employs TRBV6-6 and TRBJ1-6; D is undetermined. Germline V gene lookup returns CDR1 MNHNY and CDR2 SVGAGI (reference sequence). The V and J ends lost 2 bases and 8 bases respectively, with 10 bases between them. The CDR3 spans 14 residues. The CDR3: CASSYRGPYSPLHF. The CDR3 nucleotides read TGTGCCAGCAGTTACCGCGGGCCGTATTCACCCCTCCACTTT.

The sample holds a few counts of this clone. The chain employs TRBV28 and TRBJ1-1; D uncertain. This CDR3 is 15 amino acids long. Trimming shortened V by 1 base and J by 1 base, and 10 bases separated the two germline ends. Germline CDR1 is MDHEN and CDR2 is SYDVKM. CDR3 loop: CASSLSPGGNTEAFF. The CDR3 DNA follows: TGTGCCAGCAGTTTATCTCCAGGAGGGAACACTGAAGCTTTCTTT.

J is TRBJ2-3 and V is TRBV7-9; D perhaps matches TRBD2 (5 bases). CDR3 size: 15 residues. CDR1 and CDR2 from the germline V gene are SEHNR and FQNEAQ (reference sequence). Trimming removed 4 bases from V and 4 bases from J, with 15 bases in between. The CDR3 here is CASSSTTRVPDTQYF. In DNA form, the CDR3 reads TGTGCCAGCAGCTCAACGACGAGGGTTCCAGATACGCAGTATTTT.

This clone appeared once. The chain recombines TRBV25-1 with TRBJ1-1; D is ambiguous. CDR1 and CDR2 from the germline V gene are MGHDK and SYGVNS. CDR3 length: 17 residues. Trimming took off 1 base at V and 5 bases at J, with 20 bases between the two ends. In DNA form, the CDR3 reads TGTGCCAGCAGTGAATCCTATGCCAAGAGAGGGCGGACTGAAGCTTTCTTT. Protein product: CASSESYAKRGRTEAFF.

The chain employs TRBV7-3 and TRBJ2-1; a weak D match, TRBD1 (6 bases). The V and J ends lost 0 bases and 7 bases respectively, with 13 bases between them. Germline lookup yields CDR1 SGHTA and CDR2 FQGTGA. CDR3 size: 15 residues. The CDR3 loop reads CASSLTALGANEQFF. DNA of the CDR3: TGTGCCAGCAGCTTAACGGCTTTGGGGGCGAATGAGCAGTTCTTC.

V and J are TRBV19 and TRBJ1-6; a possible D gene is TRBD1 (6 bases). CDR1 and CDR2 (germline): LNHDA, SQIVND (reference sequence). V lost 5 bases and J lost 9, with 20 bases in between. The CDR3 has 16 amino acids. In DNA, the CDR3 is TGTGCCAGTAGTCTCCACGAGTGGGGGCTAAGTTCACCCCTCCACTTT. This sequence encodes CASSLHEWGLSSPLHF.

V gene TRBV6-9 combines with J gene TRBJ1-5; D is undetermined. V shed 1 base and J shed 4 bases, with 8 bases lying between them. This CDR3 has 14 residues. Germline loops: CDR1 MNHGY, CDR2 SVAAGI. The CDR3 DNA reads as TGTGCCAGCAGTTATTGTGGCAGGAATCAGCCCCAGCATTTT. Protein: CASSYCGRNQPQHF.

Ten or more counts support this clone. The V and J genes are TRBV19 and TRBJ1-2, with D tentatively TRBD1 (5 bases). This CDR3 contains 15 residues. CDR1 is LNHDA and CDR2 is SQIVND in the germline V gene (reference sequence). V was shortened by 0 bases and J by 2 bases, with 10 bases between the two germline ends. DNA for the CDR3: TGTGCCAGTAGTATAGATCTGGGGGGAAACTATGGCTACACCTTC. This encodes CASSIDLGGNYGYTF.

CDR3 in amino acids: CASSWDRPGHGYTF. The CDR3 nucleotides are TGTGCCAGCAGCTGGGACAGGCCGGGGCATGGCTACACCTTC. V and J are TRBV28 and TRBJ1-2, with TRBD1 matching 8 bases. CDR1 and CDR2 from the germline V gene are MDHEN and SYDVKM. The junction had 9 bases not matched to a gene; V was cut back by 6 bases and J by 6 bases. The CDR3 runs to 14 residues.

This sequence joins TRBV7-9 and TRBJ2-3; 8 nucleotides align to TRBD1. This CDR3 comprises 17 residues. Germline V CDR1 and CDR2: SEHNR, FQNEAQ (reference sequence). Germline trimming cut 5 bases from V and 4 bases from J; bases unmatched to any gene: 14. DNA for the CDR3: TGTGCCAGCAGCGTAGGCAGGACAGGGTATGGCCCAGATACGCAGTATTTT. The encoded protein is CASSVGRTGYGPDTQYF.

The chain has TRBV2 and TRBJ1-3, with a tentative D call TRBD1 (6 bases). Trimming cost V 6 bases and J 5 bases, with 20 bases left between them. Germline V CDR1 and CDR2: SNHLY, FYNNEI. The CDR3 extends over 16 amino acids. The CDR3 sequence is CASSHRDTKPRNTIYF. Written as DNA, the CDR3 is TGTGCCAGCAGCCACCGGGACACAAAGCCGCGAAACACCATATATTTT.

The chain has TRBV5-1 and TRBJ2-5; the match to TRBD1 covers 8 bases. Germline assignment: CDR1 SGHRS and CDR2 YFSETQ. This CDR3 has 14 amino acids. V was clipped by 0 bases and J by 5 bases; unmatched bases: 3. CDR3 sequence reads: CASSLGDRSETQYF. As DNA, the CDR3 is TGCGCCAGCAGCTTGGGGGACAGGTCGGAGACCCAGTACTTC.

The chain carries TRBV29-1 and TRBJ1-2, with TRBD1 matching 8 bases. Germline V lookup: CDR1 SQVTM, CDR2 ANQGSEA. This CDR3 has 14 residues. V was clipped by 7 bases and J by 5 bases; unmatched bases: 12. The CDR3 reads CSAAHGTGKYGYTF. The CDR3 bases are TGCAGCGCCGCTCACGGGACAGGAAAGTATGGCTACACCTTC. Full variable domain (missing parts from reference TRBV29-1 and TRBJ1-2): SAVISQKPSRDICQRGTSLTIQCQVDSQVTMMFWYRQQPGQSLTLIATANQGSEATYESGFVIDKFPISRPNLTFSTLTVSNMSPEDSSIYLCSAAHGTGKYGYTFGSGTRLTVV.

This clone was detected only once. This sequence joins TRBV5-1 and TRBJ2-7; 8 positions match TRBD1. The CDR3 length is 13 residues. In germline, CDR1 is SGHRS, CDR2 YFSETQ. The V gene end was trimmed by 2 bases and the J gene end by 4 bases; junction bases not matched to a gene: 2. In nucleotides, the CDR3 is TGCGCCAGCAGCTTTACAGGGGGGTACGAGCAGTACTTC. This sequence encodes CASSFTGGYEQYF.

The CDR3 nucleotides read TGTGCCAGCAGCGTAGGGCAATCACCCCTCCACTTT. It specifies CASSVGQSPLHF. The chain carries TRBV9 and TRBJ1-6; D uncertain. The germline V gene encodes CDR1 SGDLS and CDR2 YYNGEE. This CDR3 is built from 12 residues. V lost 0 bases to trimming and J lost 10 bases, with 5 bases between them.

The chain is built from TRBV5-1 and TRBJ1-2; D not certain. The CDR3 consists of 14 residues. Germline lookup yields CDR1 SGHRS and CDR2 YFSETQ. The ends were cut back, 2 bases at V and 2 bases at J, with 10 bases in the middle. CDR3 coding DNA: TGCGCCAGCAGCTTTGACTCAAAAAACTATGGCTACACCTTC. Residues: CASSFDSKNYGYTF.

In nucleotides, the CDR3 is TGTGCCAGCAGTCTGCAATGGCAGGGTACTGAAGCTTTCTTT. Amino acid sequence: CASSLQWQGTEAFF. The rearrangement uses TRBV28 and TRBJ1-1, with a tentative D call TRBD1 (5 bases). This CDR3 has 14 residues. V was clipped by 5 bases and J by 5 bases, with 15 bases between them. CDR1 is MDHEN, CDR2 SYDVKM, per germline.

The chain recombines TRBV5-1 with TRBJ2-7; 8 nucleotides agree with TRBD1. V was pared by 3 bases and J by 3 bases, with 8 bases of the junction left unmatched. Germline V lookup: CDR1 SGHRS, CDR2 YFSETQ. This CDR3 region has 15 residues. CDR3 in amino acids: CASSSGTGGGYEQYF. In DNA, the CDR3 is TGCGCCAGCAGCTCTGGGACAGGAGGAGGCTACGAGCAGTACTTC.

The chain joins TRBV12-3 or TRBV12-4 to TRBJ1-1; the match to TRBD1 covers 7 bases. V lost 5 bases and J lost 11; bases outside the gene matches: 5. The CDR3 loop spans 11 amino acids. The CDR3 DNA sequence: TGTGCCAGCAGTGGAGGGGGCTTGGCTTTCTTT. This gives the protein CASSGGGLAFF.

This clone was detected a few times. The CDR3 region has the DNA TGTGCCAGCAGCCCGGGACAGGACTACGAGCAGTACTTC. The encoded protein is CASSPGQDYEQYF. The V gene is TRBV6-5, the J gene TRBJ2-7; 8 bases are a match to TRBD1. The CDR3 totals 13 residues. J was trimmed by 3 bases and V by 6 bases; bases with no gene match: 4. The germline gives CDR1 MNHEY, CDR2 SVGAGI.

J is TRBJ1-1 and V is TRBV7-3; 7 bases match TRBD1. Germline V gives CDR1 SGHTA, CDR2 FQGTGA. This CDR3 contains 14 residues. V shed 5 bases and J 6 bases; nucleotides not matched to a gene: 9. The chain's CDR3 is CASSRSGQAPEAFF. The DNA for the CDR3 is TGTGCCAGCAGCCGAAGCGGACAGGCCCCTGAAGCTTTCTTT. The full variable domain, with the rest looked up from reference TRBV7-3 and TRBJ1-1, is GAGVSQTPSNKVTEKGKYVELRCDPISGHTALYWYRQSLGQGPEFLIYFQGTGAADDSGLPNDRFFAVRPEGSVSTLKIQRTERGDSAVYLCASSRSGQAPEAFFGQGTRLTVV.

J is TRBJ1-1 and V is TRBV5-1; 9 bases map to TRBD1. The CDR3 is 16 residues long. Germline V gene sequence: CDR1 SGHRS, CDR2 YFSETQ. J lost 0 bases, V lost 0 bases, and 3 bases had no gene match. The CDR3 protein is CASSLGTGGMNTEAFF. The CDR3 nucleotides read TGCGCCAGCAGCTTGGGAACAGGGGGCATGAACACTGAAGCTTTCTTT. Full variable domain (missing parts from reference TRBV5-1 and TRBJ1-1): KAGVTQTPRYLIKTRGQQVTLSCSPISGHRSVSWYQQTPGQGLQFLFEYFSETQRNKGNFPGRFSGRQFSNSRSEMNVSTLELGDSALYLCASSLGTGGMNTEAFFGQGTRLTVV.

A note on this clone: At one boundary the junction diverges from the germline segment, which might be a read error. The gene calls are TRBV5-1 and TRBJ1-1; 8 positions match TRBD1. The CDR3 contains 17 residues. The germline V gene encodes CDR1 SGHRS and CDR2 YFSETQ. CDR3 bases: TGCACCAGCAGCTCACACTCAGGGGGCAAGAGGGGCACTGAAGCTTTCTTT. It translates to CTSSSHSGGKRGTEAFF.

V is TRBV6-2 or TRBV6-3 and J is TRBJ1-1; TRBD1 might be the D (5 bases). The CDR3 runs 14 residues. The V end was cut by 2 bases, the J end by 5 bases, with 12 bases between. Germline CDR1 and CDR2: MNHEY and SVGEGT. The CDR3 region has the DNA TGTGCCAGCAGTTACCCCCAGGGCTGGACTGAAGCTTTCTTT. Its translation is CASSYPQGWTEAFF.

The chain links TRBV29-1 to TRBJ1-1; tentative D call: TRBD1 (5 bases). The ends were cut back, 7 bases at V and 1 base at J, with 16 bases in the middle. CDR1 is SQVTM, CDR2 ANQGSEA, per germline. CDR3 size: 14 residues. CDR3 sequence: CSGTGTTGNTEAFF. The CDR3 nucleotides read TGCAGCGGAACCGGGACTACAGGGAACACTGAAGCTTTCTTT.

This rearrangement joins TRBV6-1 to TRBJ2-2; weak D call: TRBD2 (5 bases). This CDR3 spans 13 amino acids. The V end lost 0 bases, the J end lost 7 bases, and 6 bases lay between the germline ends. Per the germline V gene, CDR1 is MNHNS and CDR2 is SASEGT. CDR3 sequence: CASSEARGGELFF. CDR3 DNA sequence: TGTGCCAGCAGTGAAGCCCGGGGCGGGGAGCTGTTTTTT.